This T cell receptor beta chain was observed in a study of regulatory T cells in long-lasting Graves disease. Study results and caveats: It was peripheral blood alone, not thyroid tissue, that was studied.

Sequencing libraries for TCR beta were prepared with iRepertoire HTBI primers and Arm-PCR of CDR3 regions. From the multiplex PCR reads, TCRdb called clonotypes with MiXCR, one entry per CDR3 protein. The data hold 550,000 or so distinct CDR3 sequences, with approximately 12% observed a single time. This clonotype was counted ten times or more. The target antigen is unknown. Time point defined: newly diagnosed GD, antithyroid drugs for less than 3 months. There was RNA extracted from PBMCs, and the TCR library was made from it. Germline CDR1 reads MNHEY; CDR2 reads SMNVEV (reference sequence). Trimming cost V 3 bases and J 0 bases; bases outside gene matches: 8. The CDR3 sequence is 16 residues long. This sample also appeared in a second study, on T cells in Graves' hyperthyroidism and ophthalmopathy. That investigation notes: The authors' 13 V-J model separated ophthalmopathy from stable hyperthyroidism.

The V gene is TRBV27, the J gene TRBJ2-7; the match to TRBD2 covers 7 bases. This TCR derives from a woman younger than 45 with Graves disease. Sample: peripheral blood mononuclear cells (PBMCs), taken at new diagnosis, from a patient treated with antithyroid drugs. The CDR3 sequence is CASSFGASGDSYEQYF. DNA of the CDR3: TGTGCCAGCAGTTTCGGAGCAAGCGGGGACTCCTACGAGCAGTACTTC.